Following are 3 T cell receptor beta chains from one sample sequenced in a study of identical twins. Via MiXCR, TCRdb re-called the 5' RACE reads, giving one row per CDR3 protein. The sample has 650,000 to 800,000 distinct CDR3 sequences, more than 6.5% seen once. The same sample was also studied in work on yellow fever vaccine responses in identical twins.

Sequenced material: PBMCs. The receptor set was obtained from a woman aged 18 to 35 in good health.

This clonotype has just a few counts. The chain joins TRBV15 to TRBJ2-5; D unclear. There are 14 residues in the CDR3. Germline V gene data show CDR1 as LNHNV and CDR2 as YYDKDF (reference sequence). Trimming removed 0 bases from V and 4 bases from J, with 9 bases in between. CDR3 coding DNA: TGTGCCACCAGCAGAGAAGGGCAGGTAGAGACCCAGTACTTC. Protein: CATSREGQVETQYF.

This clonotype was seen many times. The CDR3 nucleotides read TGCAGCGTTCGAAGACAGGGGGGTGAAAAACTGTTTTTT. Protein product: CSVRRQGGEKLFF. The rearrangement links TRBV29-1 to TRBJ1-4; 9 bases agree with TRBD1. CDR3 length: 13 amino acids. With 5 bases clipped from V and 7 bases from J, the junction kept 5 bases outside the gene matches. Germline-derived CDR1 and CDR2 are SQVTM and ANQGSEA.

The V call is TRBV11-2, the J call TRBJ2-7, with 11 bases fitting TRBD2. Germline assignment: CDR1 SGHAT and CDR2 FQNNGV. With 2 bases clipped from V and 0 bases from J, the junction kept 15 bases outside the gene matches. This CDR3 has 20 residues. The CDR3 here is CASSLRVKSSGRSSSYEQYF. CDR3 DNA sequence: TGTGCCAGCAGCTTACGAGTGAAGTCTAGCGGGAGGTCAAGCTCCTACGAGCAGTACTTC.